The TCR beta chain described here comes from a study of shared clonotypes between healthy human individuals. Study in general: A couple of women and a few men aged 18 to 49 made up the donors. Findings of the study overall: Sharing across a few donors was seen in about 5% of naive CD4 clonotypes. Measured sharing among donors was expected to vary with sequencing depth.

CD8 cells classed as naive were CD45RO-negative and positively selected for CCR7, excluding terminally differentiated effector memory CD45RA+ cells. The donors, all of them Caucasian adults, lived in Nashville, Tennessee. CDR3 length equals 15 residues. Germline CDR1 SNHLY, CDR2 FYNNEI. V gave up 3 bases and J gave up 2 bases, with 11 bases separating them. Worth noting for this clone: No antigen is known for it.

The assay was immunoSEQ multiplex PCR, and TCRdb's table has in-frame clones only and misses some. The table shows about 2,100,000 clones, with under 95% occurring only once. The chain combines TRBV2 with TRBJ2-1, with D perhaps TRBD2 (5 bases). The receptor comes from a man between 18 and 29 years old in good health. Some clones in this sample may be carry-over from other donors' samples. Sequenced input: naive CD8+ T cells from PBMCs. CDR3 sequence (DNA): TGTGCCAGCAGTGATGTGGCTAGCCCCTACAATGAGCAGTTCTTC. It specifies CASSDVASPYNEQFF.